This is a list of T cell receptor beta chains from one sample in a study of blood T cells in healthy people across ages. TCRdb reprocessed the 5' RACE reads with MiXCR, giving one entry per CDR3 protein. This repertoire shows about 1.7 million distinct CDR3 sequences, under 30% found once; its top ten account for 7.7%. Specimen: blood. The receptor source for this set is a woman under 40 in good health. CDR3s include the opening cysteine and the closing phenylalanine or tryptophan. D genes are given only for firm matches. Some rows mark clone size as missing; the rest say once, few, many or name a class of expanded clone.

D gene: TRBD1; V gene: TRBV5-1; J gene: TRBJ1-1; clone size: few; CDR3 DNA: TGCGCCAGCAGCTTGATAGCCCCCGGGACAGGGGGCACTGAAGCTTTCTTT; CDR3 protein: CASSLIAPGTGGTEAFF
D gene: .; V gene: TRBV5-1; J gene: TRBJ2-2; clone size: .; CDR3 DNA: TGCGCCAGCAGCCCCCAGGGTTCGTTGAACACCGGGGAGCTGTTTTTT; CDR3 protein: CASSPQGSLNTGELFF
D gene: TRBD2; V gene: TRBV10-3; J gene: TRBJ2-7; clone size: many; CDR3 DNA: TGTGCCATCACGCCCGGGGGGGCCTACGAGCAGTACTTC; CDR3 protein: CAITPGGAYEQYF
D gene: .; V gene: TRBV5-5; J gene: TRBJ2-5; clone size: .; CDR3 DNA: TGTGCCAGCAGCACGAACAGTGGCCGGGAGACCCAGTACTTC; CDR3 protein: CASSTNSGRETQYF
D gene: .; V gene: TRBV29-1; J gene: TRBJ2-1; clone size: few; CDR3 DNA: TGCAGCGTTGAAGGAAGAGGGCCGGTTTGGGATGAGCAGTTCTTC; CDR3 protein: CSVEGRGPVWDEQFF
D gene: TRBD2; V gene: TRBV7-9; J gene: TRBJ2-1; clone size: few; CDR3 DNA: TGTGCCAGCAGCTTAAAGACTAGCGGGGAATTCGGTGAGCAGTTCTTC; CDR3 protein: CASSLKTSGEFGEQFF
D gene: .; V gene: TRBV7-2; J gene: TRBJ2-5; clone size: .; CDR3 DNA: TGTGCCAGCAGATCGTCTAGCGCCCAGTACTTC; CDR3 protein: CASRSSSAQYF
D gene: TRBD2; V gene: TRBV29-1; J gene: TRBJ2-4; clone size: many; CDR3 DNA: TGCAGCGTTGAATACCGGGAGGGGACGGACATTCAGTACTTC; CDR3 protein: CSVEYREGTDIQYF
D gene: TRBD2; V gene: TRBV12-3/TRBV12-4; J gene: TRBJ2-1; clone size: few; CDR3 DNA: TGTGCCAGCAGTCCCCTAGCGGGAGGATCTCACAATGAGCAGTTCTTC; CDR3 protein: CASSPLAGGSHNEQFF
D gene: .; V gene: TRBV29-1; J gene: TRBJ2-6; clone size: few; CDR3 DNA: TGCAGCGTTGGAGAGGGGGGTGTTGTCTCTGGGGCCAACGTCCTGACTTTC; CDR3 protein: CSVGEGGVVSGANVLTF
D gene: TRBD1; V gene: TRBV6-6; J gene: TRBJ1-2; clone size: .; CDR3 DNA: TGTGCCAGCAGAAGACCCAGGGGGCGCGAGGATGGCTACACCTTC; CDR3 protein: CASRRPRGREDGYTF
D gene: .; V gene: TRBV3-1; J gene: TRBJ1-4; clone size: .; CDR3 DNA: TGTGCCAGCAGCCAAGAACCGACCGTCGTAAGGTTTGATGAAAAACTGTTTTTT; CDR3 protein: CASSQEPTVVRFDEKLFF
D gene: .; V gene: TRBV6-5; J gene: TRBJ1-3; clone size: few; CDR3 DNA: TGTGCCAGCAGTTATGACAGCTCTGGAAACACCATATATTTT; CDR3 protein: CASSYDSSGNTIYF
D gene: .; V gene: TRBV2; J gene: TRBJ1-5; clone size: few; CDR3 DNA: TGTGCCAGCAGCGAAAAGGGAGGGCCAAATCAGCCCCAGCATTTT; CDR3 protein: CASSEKGGPNQPQHF
D gene: .; V gene: TRBV5-1; J gene: TRBJ2-5; clone size: .; CDR3 DNA: TGCGCCAGCATGCGGTCGGGTGAGCAGTACTTC; CDR3 protein: CASMRSGEQYF